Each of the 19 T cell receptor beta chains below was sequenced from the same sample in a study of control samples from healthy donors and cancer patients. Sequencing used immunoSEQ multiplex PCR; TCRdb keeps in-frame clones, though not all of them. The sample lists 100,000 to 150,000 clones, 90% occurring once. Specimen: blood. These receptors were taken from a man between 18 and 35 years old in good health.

CDR3 nucleotides: TGTGCCAGCTCACCACTGCAAAATACCTACAATGAGCAGTTCTTC. Its translation is CASSPLQNTYNEQFF. V usage is TRBV18 and J usage is TRBJ2-1; D is uncertain. The ends were cut back, 1 base at V and 2 bases at J, with 9 bases in the middle. There are 15 residues in the CDR3. The V gene's germline CDR1 is KGHSH and CDR2 LQKENI. The full variable domain, rest sourced from reference TRBV18 and TRBJ2-1, is NAGVMQNPRHLVRRRGQEARLRCSPMKGHSHVYWYRQLPEEGLKFMVYLQKENIIDESGMPKERFSAEFPKEGPSILRIQQVVRGDSAAYFCASSPLQNTYNEQFFGPGTRLTVL.

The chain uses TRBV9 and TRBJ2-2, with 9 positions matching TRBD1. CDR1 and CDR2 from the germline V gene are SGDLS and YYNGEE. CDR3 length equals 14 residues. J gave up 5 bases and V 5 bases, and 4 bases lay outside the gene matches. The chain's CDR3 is CASRAQGATGELFF. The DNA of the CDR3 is TGTGCCAGCAGAGCACAGGGGGCGACCGGGGAGCTGTTTTTT.

CDR3 DNA sequence: TGTGCCAGCAGCCCCACGGGGTCCGGGGAGCTGTTTTTT. Its translation is CASSPTGSGELFF. The chain uses TRBV12-3 or TRBV12-4 and TRBJ2-2; perhaps TRBD2 as D (5 bases). The CDR3 is made up of 13 amino acids. The V gene lost 6 bases and the J gene lost 6 bases, with 11 bases spanning the gap.

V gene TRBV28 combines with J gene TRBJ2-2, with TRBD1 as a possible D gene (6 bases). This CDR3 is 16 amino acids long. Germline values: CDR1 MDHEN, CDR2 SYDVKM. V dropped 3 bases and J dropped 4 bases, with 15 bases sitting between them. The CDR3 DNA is TGTGCCAGCAGTTTCGGCGGTCAGGGGATCACCGGGGAGCTGTTTTTT. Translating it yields CASSFGGQGITGELFF.

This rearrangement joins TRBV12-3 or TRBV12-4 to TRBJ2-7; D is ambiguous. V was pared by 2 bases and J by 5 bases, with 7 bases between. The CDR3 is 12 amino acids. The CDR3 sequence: CASSLRDHEQYF. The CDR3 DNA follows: TGTGCCAGCAGTTTAAGGGATCACGAGCAGTACTTC.

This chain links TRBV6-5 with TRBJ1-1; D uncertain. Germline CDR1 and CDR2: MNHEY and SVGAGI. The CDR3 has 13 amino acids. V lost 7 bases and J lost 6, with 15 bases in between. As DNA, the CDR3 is TGTGCCAGCACCAGACCCAGTCCCCCTGAAGCTTTCTTT. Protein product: CASTRPSPPEAFF.

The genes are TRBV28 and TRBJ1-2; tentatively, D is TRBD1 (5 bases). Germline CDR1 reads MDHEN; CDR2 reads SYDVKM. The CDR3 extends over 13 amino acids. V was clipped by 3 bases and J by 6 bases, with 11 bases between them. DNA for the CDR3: TGTGCCAGCAGTTTTCGGCCGGGGGATGGCTACACCTTC. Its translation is CASSFRPGDGYTF.

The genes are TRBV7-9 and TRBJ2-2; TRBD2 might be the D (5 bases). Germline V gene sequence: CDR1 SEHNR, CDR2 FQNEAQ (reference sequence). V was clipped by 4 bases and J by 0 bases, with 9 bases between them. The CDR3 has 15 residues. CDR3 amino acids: CASSSSGTNTGELFF. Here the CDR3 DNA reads TGTGCCAGCAGCTCATCCGGGACGAACACCGGGGAGCTGTTTTTT.

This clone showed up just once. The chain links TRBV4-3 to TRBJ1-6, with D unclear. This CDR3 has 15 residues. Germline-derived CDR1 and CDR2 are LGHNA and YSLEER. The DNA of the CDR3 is TGCGCTCTGGCGAGGGAGAGCTCCTATAATTCACCCCTCCACTTT. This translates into CALARESSYNSPLHF.

The CDR3 DNA reads TGTGCCAGCAGCCTCCTGGGGGGATCGGGCAATCAGCCCCAGCATTTT. Protein: CASSLLGGSGNQPQHF. The chain couples TRBV7-6 to TRBJ1-5, with a possible D match to TRBD1 (5 bases). Trimming cost V 5 bases and J 2 bases, with 16 bases left between them. The CDR3 runs 16 residues. CDR1 is SGHVS and CDR2 is FNYEAQ in the germline V gene.

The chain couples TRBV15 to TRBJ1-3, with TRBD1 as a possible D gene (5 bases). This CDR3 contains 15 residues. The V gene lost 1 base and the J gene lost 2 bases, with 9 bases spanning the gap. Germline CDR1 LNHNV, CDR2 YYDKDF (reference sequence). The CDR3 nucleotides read TGTGCCACCAGCAGAGTCAGGGTAGCTGGAAACACCATATATTTT. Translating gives CATSRVRVAGNTIYF. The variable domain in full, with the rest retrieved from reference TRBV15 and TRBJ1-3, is DAMVIQNPRYQVTQFGKPVTLSCSQTLNHNVMYWYQQKSSQAPKLLFHYYDKDFNNEADTPDNFQSRRPNTSFCFLDIRSPGLGDTAMYLCATSRVRVAGNTIYFGEGSWLTVV.

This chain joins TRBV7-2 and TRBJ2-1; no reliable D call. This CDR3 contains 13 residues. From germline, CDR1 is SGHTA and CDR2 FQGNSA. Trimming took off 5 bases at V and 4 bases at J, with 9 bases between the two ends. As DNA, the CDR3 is TGTGCCAGCAGCGGGATAACATACAATGAGCAGTTCTTC. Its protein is CASSGITYNEQFF.

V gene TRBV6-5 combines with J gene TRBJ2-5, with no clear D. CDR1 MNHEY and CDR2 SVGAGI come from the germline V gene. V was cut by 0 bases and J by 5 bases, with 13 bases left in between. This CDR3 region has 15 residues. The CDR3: CASSYSSGEIETQYF. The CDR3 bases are TGTGCCAGCAGTTACTCGTCCGGAGAAATTGAGACCCAGTACTTC.

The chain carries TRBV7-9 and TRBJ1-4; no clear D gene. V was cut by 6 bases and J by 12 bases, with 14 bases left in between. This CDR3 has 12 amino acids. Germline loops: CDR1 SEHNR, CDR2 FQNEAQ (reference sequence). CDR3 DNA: TGTGCCAGCAGTGAGGCCCCCGGTGAACTGTTTTTT. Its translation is CASSEAPGELFF. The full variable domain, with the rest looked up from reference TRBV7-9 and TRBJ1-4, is DTGVSQNPRHKITKRGQNVTFRCDPISEHNRLYWYRQTLGQGPEFLTYFQNEAQLEKSRLLSDRFSAERPKGSFSTLEIQRTEQGDSAMYLCASSEAPGELFFGSGTQLSVL.

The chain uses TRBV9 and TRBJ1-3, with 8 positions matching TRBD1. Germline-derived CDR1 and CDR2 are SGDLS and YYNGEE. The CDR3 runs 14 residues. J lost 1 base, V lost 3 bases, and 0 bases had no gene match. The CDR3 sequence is CASSGQGSGNTIYF. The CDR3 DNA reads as TGTGCCAGCAGCGGACAGGGGTCTGGAAACACCATATATTTT.

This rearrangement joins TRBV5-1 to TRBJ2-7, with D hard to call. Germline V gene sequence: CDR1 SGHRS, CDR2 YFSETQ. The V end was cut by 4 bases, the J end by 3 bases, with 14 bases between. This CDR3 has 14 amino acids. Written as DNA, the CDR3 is TGCGCCAGCAGCACGGGCGATGGCTTCTACGAGCAGTACTTC. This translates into CASSTGDGFYEQYF.

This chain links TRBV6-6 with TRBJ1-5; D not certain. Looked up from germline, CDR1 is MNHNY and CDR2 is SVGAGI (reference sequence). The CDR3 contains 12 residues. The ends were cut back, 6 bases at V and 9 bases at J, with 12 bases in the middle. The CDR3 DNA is TGTGCCAGCAGCCTCAGCAGAGCGCCCCAGCATTTT. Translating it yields CASSLSRAPQHF.

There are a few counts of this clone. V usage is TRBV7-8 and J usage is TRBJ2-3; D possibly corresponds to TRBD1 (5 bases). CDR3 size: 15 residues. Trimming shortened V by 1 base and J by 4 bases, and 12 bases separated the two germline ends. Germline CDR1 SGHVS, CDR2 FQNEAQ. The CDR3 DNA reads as TGTGCCAGCAGCTTAGGAGTCCCAGGGCCAGATACGCAGTATTTT. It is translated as CASSLGVPGPDTQYF.

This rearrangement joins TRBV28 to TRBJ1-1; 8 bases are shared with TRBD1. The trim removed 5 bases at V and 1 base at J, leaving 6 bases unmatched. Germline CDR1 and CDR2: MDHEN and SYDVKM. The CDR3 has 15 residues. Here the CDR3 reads CASSPLQGENTEAFF. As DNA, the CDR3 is TGTGCCAGCAGTCCCTTACAGGGGGAGAACACTGAAGCTTTCTTT.